This record concerns one TCR beta chain sequence. This sample is part of a study of blood T cell repertoires in COVID-19. Study-level information: Samples of COVID-19 (acute and convalescent) were obtained from the United States, Italy and Spain. PBMCs, B-cell-depleted T cells, or T cells provided the cDNA or gDNA that made up the material.

The CDR3 is 14 amino acids. Germline CDR1 is MNHEY and CDR2 is SMNVEV (reference sequence). Trimming removed 10 bases from V and 2 bases from J; junction bases left unmatched: 6. As handled by the study authors: Using reference gene primer amplification, nucleated cell counts were estimated. Generated by immunoSEQ multiplex PCR, the TCRdb table keeps only in-frame clones and is missing some. That table supplies the V and J calls and clone size; D and trimming were determined from the DNA. The sample yields about 100,000 clones, roughly 89% seen once. Sequencing was done on a sample of peripheral blood. V gene TRBV27 combines with J gene TRBJ2-3, with TRBD1 identical over 10 bases. The receptor was derived from a man in his sixties or seventies with active or convalescent COVID-19. The CDR3 reads CATGTGEFTDTQYF. CDR3 coding DNA: TGTGCCACTGGGACAGGGGAGTTCACAGATACGCAGTATTTT.